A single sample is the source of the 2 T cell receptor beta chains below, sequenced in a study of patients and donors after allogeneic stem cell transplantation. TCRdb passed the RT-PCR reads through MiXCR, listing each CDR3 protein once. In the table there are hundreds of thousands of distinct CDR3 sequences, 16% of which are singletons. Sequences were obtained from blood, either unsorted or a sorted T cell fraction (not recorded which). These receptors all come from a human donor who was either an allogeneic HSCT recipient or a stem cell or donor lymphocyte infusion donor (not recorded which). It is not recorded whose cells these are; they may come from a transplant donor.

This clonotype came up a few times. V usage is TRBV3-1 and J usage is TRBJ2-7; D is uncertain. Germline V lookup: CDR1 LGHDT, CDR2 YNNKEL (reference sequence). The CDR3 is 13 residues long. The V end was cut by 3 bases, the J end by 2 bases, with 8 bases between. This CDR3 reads CASSQTNTYEQYF. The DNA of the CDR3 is TGTGCCAGCAGCCAGACAAATACCTACGAGCAGTACTTC.

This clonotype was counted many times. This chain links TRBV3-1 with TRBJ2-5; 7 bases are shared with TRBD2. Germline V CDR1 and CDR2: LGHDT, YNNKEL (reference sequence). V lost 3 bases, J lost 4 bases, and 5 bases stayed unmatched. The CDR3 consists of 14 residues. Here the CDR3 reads CASSQGGRVETQYF. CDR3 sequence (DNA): TGTGCCAGCAGCCAGGGAGGGAGGGTAGAGACCCAGTACTTC.